This T cell receptor beta chain came from a study of T cell repertoires in cytomegalovirus infection. Study information: Matching HLA type and CMV infection were both indicated by public TCR beta signatures.

Germline lookup yields CDR1 MNHEY and CDR2 SVGEGT. This CDR3 is 15 amino acids long. V shed 0 bases and J shed 7 bases, with 13 bases lying between them. On this clonotype itself: Its antigen is unidentified.

TCRdb re-called the reads through MiXCR, storing one row per CDR3 protein. The sample has around 170,000 distinct CDR3 sequences; 17% are singletons. General study findings and limits: Pooled public TCR beta family frequency picked out CMV carriers with the relevant HLA. What dominated the ex vivo response were HLA-C-restricted CMV-specific TCR beta clonotypes.

This TCR derives from a human donor in good health (CMV status not recorded). Some clones in this sample may be carry-over from other donors' samples. The sequenced material came from CD8+ T cells from PBMCs. The V call is TRBV6-2 or TRBV6-3, the J call TRBJ2-1; D is unclear. DNA of the CDR3: TGTGCCAGCAGTTACTCGACTGACTCAGGAAATGAGCAGTTCTTC. Protein product: CASSYSTDSGNEQFF.